The table lists the clone carrying this T cell receptor (beta chain) with a few counts. The antigen remains unidentified. The data are from a study of follicular helper T cells after annual influenza vaccination. Survey level resolution was used for TCRB sequencing. Some clones are missing from TCRdb's copy, which holds only in-frame ones; the method was immunoSEQ multiplex PCR. The table has about 10,000 clones, around 80% seen once. Documented time point: 2015-2016 season, 7 days after influenza vaccination. Non-naive CD4+CXCR5+PD-1+ cTfh were sorted into ICOS+CD38+ and ICOS-CD38- fractions. Study results and caveats: ICOS-CD38- cTfh most often held earlier Day 7 ICOS+CD38+ clones.

This clonotype was sampled from an adult who received the influenza vaccine. The input for sequencing was CXCR5+ CD38- circulating T follicular helper cells from blood, taken 7 days after influenza vaccination. Subset of the sample: circulating Tfh, non-naive CD4+CXCR5+PD-1+ (ICOS+CD38+ or ICOS-CD38-).

The CDR3 DNA reads TGTGCCAGCGGCCTCAGCGGTAACACCGGGGAGCTGTTTTTT. This codes for CASGLSGNTGELFF. The V call is TRBV9, the J call TRBJ2-2; maybe TRBD2 (5 bases). The CDR3 is 14 amino acids. Germline V gives CDR1 SGDLS, CDR2 YYNGEE. Trimming shortened V by 7 bases and J by 2 bases, and 12 bases separated the two germline ends.